These 21 T cell receptor beta chains share one sample of origin, sequenced in a study of blood T cell repertoires in COVID-19. Sequenced by immunoSEQ multiplex PCR; TCRdb stores in-frame clones only, minus some. The sample records roughly 120,000 clones, 85% to 90% being singletons. Sequenced input: peripheral blood. These receptors originate from a woman in her sixties or seventies with COVID-19, enrolled during active disease.

This chain links TRBV27 with TRBJ1-6, with D possibly being TRBD1 (5 bases). The CDR3 is made up of 15 amino acids. V was clipped by 1 base and J by 7 bases, with 11 bases between them. CDR1 MNHEY and CDR2 SMNVEV come from the germline V gene (reference sequence). The CDR3 DNA follows: TGTGCCAGCAGTTTATTCCCAGGGTTGAATTCACCCCTCCACTTT. Translated, it gives CASSLFPGLNSPLHF.

The CDR3 DNA is TGTGCCAGCAGCAAAGGATGGAAAGGGGCAGGTGGCTACACCTTC. Amino acid sequence: CASSKGWKGAGGYTF. This chain uses TRBV21-1 with TRBJ1-2; the table's D call of TRBD1 was not tested on the DNA. TRBV21-1 is tagged as a pseudogene. CDR3 length: 15 residues.

The genes are TRBV6-5 and TRBJ1-2, with D perhaps matching TRBD1 (6 bases). V gave up 6 bases and J gave up 3 bases, with 17 bases separating them. The length of the CDR3 is 15 residues. In germline, CDR1 is MNHEY, CDR2 SVGAGI. The DNA for the CDR3 is TGTGCCAGCAGCTCCAGGACAGCTTCACACTATGGCTACACCTTC. Its protein is CASSSRTASHYGYTF.

J is TRBJ2-5 and V is TRBV11-2, with D unclear. Germline values: CDR1 SGHAT, CDR2 FQNNGV. This CDR3 region has 14 residues. The V and J ends lost 1 base and 1 base respectively, with 7 bases between them. The CDR3 region has the DNA TGTGCCAGCAGCTTAGGGGCAGTCCAAGAGACCCAGTACTTC. It codes for CASSLGAVQETQYF.

This chain links TRBV11-3 with TRBJ2-2; tentative D call: TRBD2 (5 bases). Looked up from germline, CDR1 is SGHNT and CDR2 is YENEEA. The CDR3 extends over 16 amino acids. V was cut by 1 base and J by 6 bases, with 15 bases left in between. In DNA, the CDR3 is TGTGCCAGCAGCTTAGGGGGAACCCGCGGGTCCGGGGAGCTGTTTTTT. Translating gives CASSLGGTRGSGELFF.

V usage is TRBV19 and J usage is TRBJ2-5; tentative D call: TRBD2 (5 bases). Germline CDR1 reads LNHDA; CDR2 reads SQIVND (reference sequence). This CDR3 is built from 16 residues. V lost 1 base to trimming and J lost 2 bases, with 14 bases between them. The CDR3 sequence: CASSIATRGQQETQYF. The CDR3 DNA sequence: TGTGCCAGTAGTATAGCGACCCGAGGGCAACAAGAGACCCAGTACTTC.

CDR3 bases: TGTGCCAGCAGCGGAGGACAGGGGATGAACACTGAAGCTTTCTTT. Its translation is CASSGGQGMNTEAFF. The rearrangement links TRBV5-6 to TRBJ1-1, with 9 bases identical to TRBD1. CDR1 and CDR2 from the germline V gene are SGHDT and YYEEEE. Unmatched junction bases numbered 4, after V lost 4 bases and J lost 0 bases. The CDR3 is made up of 15 amino acids.

V usage is TRBV24-1 and J usage is TRBJ2-2; 7 bases are a match to TRBD2. The CDR3 is 17 amino acids. The V segment lost 1 base and the J segment 4 bases; nucleotides outside the gene matches: 8. The germline gives CDR1 KGHDR, CDR2 SFDVKD. This CDR3 is CATSDFPGTGGTGELFF. CDR3 DNA sequence: TGTGCCACCAGTGATTTTCCCGGGACGGGAGGCACCGGGGAGCTGTTTTTT.

The sample holds one count of this clone. This rearrangement joins TRBV3-1 (or the pseudogene TRBV3-2) to TRBJ2-1; 13 positions match TRBD2. J lost 12 bases, V lost 1 base, and 9 bases had no gene match. The germline V gene has CDR1 LGHDT and CDR2 YNNKEL (reference sequence). This CDR3 is 16 amino acids long. Here the CDR3 reads CASSQGPRLAGGWQFF. CDR3 DNA: TGTGCCAGCAGCCAAGGGCCCCGACTAGCGGGGGGTTGGCAGTTCTTC.

The V call is TRBV5-1, the J call TRBJ1-4; D remains unclear. The CDR3 is made up of 13 amino acids. V was trimmed by 0 bases and J by 11 bases, leaving 11 bases between them. CDR1 and CDR2 from the germline V gene are SGHRS and YFSETQ. The CDR3 region has the DNA TGCGCCAGCAGCTTGGAAGACACCACGAAACTGTTTTTT. Translating it yields CASSLEDTTKLFF.

The rearrangement uses TRBV15 and TRBJ1-3; possibly TRBD1 for D (6 bases). The V end lost 0 bases, the J end lost 2 bases, and 11 bases lay between the germline ends. Germline assignment: CDR1 LNHNV and CDR2 YYDKDF (reference sequence). This CDR3 region has 16 residues. CDR3 sequence reads: CATSRDFSGAGNTIYF. The DNA for the CDR3 is TGTGCCACCAGCAGAGATTTCTCAGGGGCTGGAAACACCATATATTTT.

This clone was detected a few times. The chain is built from TRBV16 and TRBJ1-2; D is undetermined. The CDR3 extends over 13 amino acids. Germline-derived CDR1 and CDR2 are KGHSY and FQNENV. V was trimmed by 7 bases and J by 7 bases, leaving 16 bases between them. The CDR3 spells CASILTGGRGYTF. The DNA of the CDR3 is TGTGCCAGCATCCTAACGGGTGGTCGTGGCTACACCTTC.

V usage is TRBV5-8 and J usage is TRBJ1-3; TRBD1 might be the D (6 bases). The CDR3 totals 15 residues. The V and J ends lost 2 bases and 2 bases respectively, with 11 bases between them. Germline V gene lookup returns CDR1 SGHTS and CDR2 YDEGEE. The CDR3 sequence: CASSFITGTGNTIYF. CDR3 bases: TGTGCCAGCAGCTTCATAACAGGGACTGGAAACACCATATATTTT. Full variable domain (rest looked up from reference TRBV5-8 and TRBJ1-3): EAGVTQSPTHLIKTRGQQATLRCSPISGHTSVYWYQQALGLGLQFLLWYDEGEERNRGNFPPRFSGRQFPNYSSELNVNALELEDSALYLCASSFITGTGNTIYFGEGSWLTVV.

The chain recombines TRBV25-1 with TRBJ1-2; TRBD1 aligns across 10 bases. The V and J ends lost 5 bases and 6 bases, in that order; junction bases with no gene match: 15. This CDR3 is built from 17 residues. Per germline, CDR1 MGHDK and CDR2 SYGVNS. Here the CDR3 DNA reads TGTGCCAGCAGTTCATGGACAGGGGGTCCTTTGGCGAATGGCTACACCTTC. As protein: CASSSWTGGPLANGYTF.

The V gene is TRBV4-3, the J gene TRBJ1-2, with D maybe TRBD1 (5 bases). The germline V gene has CDR1 LGHNA and CDR2 YSLEER. This CDR3 is 13 amino acids long. V lost 0 bases and J 8 bases, leaving 10 bases between the germline ends. CDR3 bases: TGCGCCAGCAGCCAAGACCCCAGGGTCGGCTACACCTTC. Its protein is CASSQDPRVGYTF.

The V gene is TRBV3-1 (or the pseudogene TRBV3-2), the J gene TRBJ2-3, with D maybe TRBD1 (6 bases). The germline gives CDR1 LGHDT, CDR2 YNNKEL (reference sequence). Trimming removed 1 base from V and 4 bases from J, with 15 bases in between. The CDR3 sequence is 16 residues long. The CDR3 nucleotides read TGTGCCAGCAGCCAAGTAAGGCAGGGGACCGCAGATACGCAGTATTTT. Protein: CASSQVRQGTADTQYF.

The V call is TRBV3-1 (or the pseudogene TRBV3-2), the J call TRBJ2-1; the D gene is possibly TRBD2 (5 bases). Trimming pared 4 bases from V and 9 bases from J, leaving 19 bases between. This CDR3 contains 15 residues. Germline V gene lookup returns CDR1 LGHDT and CDR2 YNNKEL (reference sequence). For the CDR3, the DNA is TGTGCCAGCAGCCCCCCTAACGGGGTTCGCGGTGAGCAGTTCTTC. Amino acids: CASSPPNGVRGEQFF.

This clone has more than one count but fewer than ten. V usage is TRBV30 and J usage is TRBJ1-5; weak D call: TRBD1 (5 bases). The CDR3 loop spans 14 amino acids. The V end lost 0 bases, the J end lost 3 bases, and 9 bases lay between the germline ends. The germline gives CDR1 GTSNPN, CDR2 SVGIG (reference sequence). The CDR3 bases are TGTGCCTGGAGTGTAAACAGGCCCAATCAGCCCCAGCATTTT. The encoded protein is CAWSVNRPNQPQHF.

A remark on this clone: Other DNA sequences of this sample code for an identical CDR3. This chain joins TRBV5-1 and TRBJ1-1; D is undetermined. Germline V CDR1 and CDR2: SGHRS, YFSETQ. V was pared by 2 bases and J by 3 bases, with 8 bases between. CDR3 length: 13 amino acids. The CDR3 region is CASSFTGDTEAFF. Written as DNA, the CDR3 is TGCGCCAGCAGCTTTACCGGGGACACTGAAGCTTTCTTT.

The chain links TRBV7-9 to TRBJ1-3, with D maybe TRBD1 (6 bases). The V end lost 5 bases, the J end lost 4 bases, and 18 bases lay between the germline ends. Germline CDR1 SEHNR, CDR2 FQNEAQ (reference sequence). The CDR3 covers 16 residues. CDR3 coding DNA: TGTGCCAGCAGCCCGCGACAGGAGCCTGTCGGAAACACCATATATTTT. It codes for CASSPRQEPVGNTIYF.

The chain carries TRBV29-1 and TRBJ1-2, with D possibly being TRBD1 (6 bases). Trimming left V 8 bases short and J 5 bases short, with 24 bases between. Looked up from germline, CDR1 is SQVTM and CDR2 is ANQGSEA. This CDR3 is built from 15 residues. In nucleotides, the CDR3 is TGCAGCATTTCCGGCAGGGGCGATCTGGGGTATGGCTACACCTTC. Its protein is CSISGRGDLGYGYTF.